This TCR beta chain stems from a study of shared clonotypes between healthy human individuals. Overall study findings and caveats: Estimated clonotype richness was generally higher in naive than memory subsets.

Every contributor of samples was a Caucasian grown-up residing in Nashville, Tennessee. Using immunoSEQ multiplex PCR, the repertoire was profiled, and TCRdb retains in-frame clones only, with some absent. Among 2 million to 2.5 million clones listed, 80% to 95% were seen once. Trimming removed 3 bases at V and 5 bases at J, with 5 bases between. The CDR3 is 11 amino acids. Germline CDR1 and CDR2: MDHEN and SYDVKM. This clone was recorded once. Its target is not known. Sequencing was performed on naive CD4+ T cells from PBMCs. The subset denotes: CD45RA+ positively selected. The V gene is TRBV28, the J gene TRBJ2-7; D is undetermined. This TCR was sampled from a young man in good health. Some clones in this sample may be carry-over from other donors' samples. CDR3 region: CASSFEDEQYF. In DNA form, the CDR3 reads TGTGCCAGCAGTTTCGAGGACGAGCAGTACTTC. Full variable domain (outside the CDR3, taken from reference TRBV28 and TRBJ2-7): DVKVTQSSRYLVKRTGEKVFLECVQDMDHENMFWYRQDPGLGLRLIYFSYDVKMKEKGDIPEGYSVSREKKERFSLILESASTNQTSMYLCASSFEDEQYFGPGTRLTVT.